The 32 T cell receptor beta chains below were found in one sample sequenced in a study of response to subunit inactivated influenza vaccine. TCRdb re-analysed the RT-PCR reads in MiXCR, keeping a single row per CDR3 protein. The sample shows hundreds of thousands of distinct CDR3 sequences, around a sixth of them seen only once. The sequenced sample was PBMCs from blood, obtained 11 to 12 days after vaccination. These receptors originate from a man aged 45-60 years who received an inactivated influenza vaccine.

J is TRBJ2-7 and V is TRBV28; D is unclear. The CDR3 has 14 residues. V was shortened by 2 bases and J by 3 bases, with 11 bases between the two germline ends. Germline V CDR1 and CDR2: MDHEN, SYDVKM. The CDR3 nucleotides read TGTGCCAGCAGTTTAATCGGTGGCAGCTACGAGCAGTACTTC. It specifies CASSLIGGSYEQYF. The entire variable domain, with the rest obtained from reference TRBV28 and TRBJ2-7, is as follows: DVKVTQSSRYLVKRTGEKVFLECVQDMDHENMFWYRQDPGLGLRLIYFSYDVKMKEKGDIPEGYSVSREKKERFSLILESASTNQTSMYLCASSLIGGSYEQYFGPGTRLTVT.

The chain links TRBV12-3 or TRBV12-4 to TRBJ1-2; tentatively, D is TRBD1 (5 bases). The CDR3 has 15 amino acids. V lost 5 bases and J lost 3, with 16 bases in between. The CDR3 DNA reads TGTGCCAGCAGTCCCCCGGGCCGGGGGTACTATGGCTACACCTTC. Translated, it gives CASSPPGRGYYGYTF.

This clonotype was seen repeatedly, ten times or more. The chain uses TRBV5-6 and TRBJ2-3; D possibly uses TRBD1 or TRBD2 (6 bases each). The ends were cut back, 1 base at V and 0 bases at J, with 9 bases in the middle. Germline V lookup: CDR1 SGHDT, CDR2 YYEEEE. This CDR3 comprises 15 residues. Here the CDR3 DNA reads TGTGCCAGCAGCTTGTGGGGGGCTAGCACAGATACGCAGTATTTT. It is translated as CASSLWGASTDTQYF.

V usage is TRBV24-1 and J usage is TRBJ2-5, with a tentative D call TRBD2 (6 bases). Germline-derived CDR1 and CDR2 are KGHDR and SFDVKD. V lost 7 bases and J 5 bases, leaving 16 bases between the germline ends. The CDR3 consists of 14 residues. CDR3 in amino acids: CATSDSGLEETQYF. The DNA of the CDR3 is TGTGCCACCAGCGATAGCGGATTAGAGGAGACCCAGTACTTC.

This clonotype was observed a few times. The gene calls are TRBV2 and TRBJ1-5; perhaps TRBD1 as D (5 bases). This CDR3 spans 15 amino acids. Germline CDR1 and CDR2: SNHLY and FYNNEI. The V gene lost 2 bases and the J gene lost 2 bases, with 10 bases spanning the gap. Written as DNA, the CDR3 is TGTGCCAGCAGTGAATATAGCAGGGGCAATCAGCCCCAGCATTTT. This translates into CASSEYSRGNQPQHF.

The chain employs TRBV29-1 and TRBJ1-1; D possibly corresponds to TRBD1 (6 bases). Germline CDR1 reads SQVTM; CDR2 reads ANQGSEA. The ends were cut back, 7 bases at V and 4 bases at J, with 16 bases in the middle. The CDR3 totals 13 residues. In DNA form, the CDR3 reads TGCAGCGCCGAGACAGGCCCCGGCACTGAAGCTTTCTTT. Its protein is CSAETGPGTEAFF.

This clonotype showed up just a few times. The chain couples TRBV7-9 to TRBJ2-1, with D tentatively TRBD2 (5 bases). The CDR3 contains 17 residues. The ends were cut back, 5 bases at V and 2 bases at J, with 19 bases in the middle. Germline V gene sequence: CDR1 SEHNR, CDR2 FQNEAQ (reference sequence). CDR3 sequence (DNA): TGTGCCAGCAGCCCGCCGTTTGGGGAGAACCCCTACAATGAGCAGTTCTTC. Amino acid sequence: CASSPPFGENPYNEQFF.

The chain joins TRBV13 to TRBJ1-2; 8 bases are a match to TRBD1. J gave up 8 bases and V 2 bases, and 16 bases lay outside the gene matches. Germline CDR1 reads PRHDT; CDR2 reads FYEKMQ (reference sequence). The CDR3 spans 17 residues. CDR3 sequence: CASSLQGAYGTSGGYTF. CDR3 bases: TGTGCCAGCAGCTTACAGGGGGCCTACGGGACATCGGGCGGCTACACCTTC.

As to this clonotype: A much larger clone differs by one base, so this may be a read error. V gene TRBV27 combines with J gene TRBJ2-7, with TRBD1 matching over 7 bases. The CDR3 has 15 residues. The junction had 12 bases not matched to a gene; V was cut back by 6 bases and J by 4 bases. CDR1 MNHEY and CDR2 SMNVEV come from the germline V gene (reference sequence). CDR3 amino acids: CASSLGTVDLYEQYF. In nucleotides, the CDR3 is TGTGCCAGCAGCCTTGGGACAGTGGATCTTTACGAGCAGTACTTC.

The rearrangement joins TRBV7-2 to TRBJ2-1; 8 bases agree with TRBD2. Germline V gives CDR1 SGHTA, CDR2 FQGNSA. The V and J ends lost 4 bases and 15 bases, in that order; junction bases with no gene match: 11. This CDR3 region has 13 residues. The CDR3 protein is CASSSLGSGVLFF. The CDR3 DNA reads as TGTGCCAGCAGCTCCCTCGGTAGCGGGGTGCTGTTCTTC.

This clonotype was recorded a few times. The V gene is TRBV2, the J gene TRBJ1-4, with D hard to call. CDR1 SNHLY and CDR2 FYNNEI come from the germline V gene. The CDR3 extends over 14 amino acids. V was pared by 2 bases and J by 2 bases, with 6 bases between. The CDR3 nucleotides are TGTGCCAGCAGTGAAACCGATACTAATGAAAAACTGTTTTTT. As protein: CASSETDTNEKLFF.

The V and J genes are TRBV15 and TRBJ2-3; maybe TRBD1 (8 bases). The CDR3 length is 15 residues. Trimming left V 2 bases short and J 6 bases short, with 15 bases between. CDR1 is LNHNV and CDR2 is YYDKDF in the germline V gene (reference sequence). In nucleotides, the CDR3 is TGTGCCACCAGCAGAACTGGACAGGGAGGGGATACGCAGTATTTT. Its translation: CATSRTGQGGDTQYF.

This clonotype was counted only a few times. The V gene is TRBV6-1, the J gene TRBJ2-7; TRBD1 matches 8 bases. Per germline, CDR1 MNHNS and CDR2 SASEGT. The V segment lost 6 bases and the J segment 4 bases; nucleotides outside the gene matches: 11. The CDR3 runs 15 residues. The CDR3 loop is CASSQYDRGGYEQYF. DNA of the CDR3: TGTGCCAGCAGCCAGTATGACAGGGGAGGTTACGAGCAGTACTTC.

This chain links TRBV5-1 with TRBJ2-1; 11 nucleotides match TRBD2. Per the germline V gene, CDR1 is SGHRS and CDR2 is YFSETQ. The CDR3 covers 16 residues. J lost 3 bases, V lost 3 bases, and 5 bases had no gene match. CDR3 region: CASSSRLAGIYNEQFF. The CDR3 DNA sequence: TGCGCCAGCAGCTCAAGACTAGCGGGGATCTACAATGAGCAGTTCTTC.

The chain joins TRBV12-5 to TRBJ2-3; 10 nucleotides agree with TRBD2. CDR3 length: 16 residues. Germline values: CDR1 LGHNT, CDR2 FRNRAP. The junction had 7 bases not matched to a gene; V was cut back by 1 base and J by 6 bases. The CDR3, as DNA: TGTGCTAGTGGTTTGGGGGGGACTAGCGCATCCGATACGCAGTATTTT. Protein product: CASGLGGTSASDTQYF.

A few counts support this clonotype. This chain connects TRBV30 to TRBJ1-6, with D tentatively TRBD1 (5 bases). Germline V lookup: CDR1 GTSNPN, CDR2 SVGIG (reference sequence). There are 15 residues in the CDR3. V gave up 0 bases and J gave up 0 bases, with 6 bases separating them. CDR3 loop: CAWSVGGSYNSPLHF. CDR3 sequence (DNA): TGTGCCTGGAGTGTGGGGGGCTCCTATAATTCACCCCTCCACTTT.

V is TRBV7-9 and J is TRBJ2-1; D not certain. Germline lookup yields CDR1 SEHNR and CDR2 FQNEAQ (reference sequence). The V and J ends lost 2 bases and 7 bases respectively, with 12 bases between them. The CDR3 extends over 14 amino acids. CDR3 sequence reads: CASSLIIDRNEQFF. The CDR3 DNA reads as TGTGCCAGCAGCTTAATAATCGATAGAAATGAGCAGTTCTTC.

This clonotype has at least ten counts. This chain links TRBV20-1 with TRBJ2-7, with D possibly being TRBD1 (5 bases). The CDR3 runs to 12 residues. Deletions cut 6 bases from V and 3 bases from J, with 12 bases between. Germline V CDR1 and CDR2: DFQATT, SNEGSKA (reference sequence). The CDR3 DNA sequence: TGCAGTGCCCAAAAAGGGGACTACGAGCAGTACTTC. Translated: CSAQKGDYEQYF.

This clonotype was recorded at least ten times. The chain is built from TRBV20-1 and TRBJ1-1; a weak D match, TRBD1 (6 bases). CDR3 length equals 13 residues. Trimming took off 8 bases at V and 1 base at J, with 14 bases between the two ends. Germline V gene sequence: CDR1 DFQATT, CDR2 SNEGSKA (reference sequence). CDR3 region: CSPRGRGNTEAFF. CDR3 coding DNA: TGCAGTCCGCGTGGCAGGGGGAACACTGAAGCTTTCTTT.

This clonotype has ten or more counts. J is TRBJ2-1 and V is TRBV12-3 or TRBV12-4, with TRBD2 matching over 12 bases. CDR3 length: 20 amino acids. The J segment lost 0 bases and the V segment lost 5 bases, leaving 14 bases of the junction unmatched. CDR3 sequence reads: CASSQTRLAGGEFSYNEQFF. CDR3 DNA: TGTGCCAGCAGTCAGACGCGGCTAGCGGGAGGGGAATTCTCCTACAATGAGCAGTTCTTC.

The sample holds many counts of this clonotype. The chain recombines TRBV7-8 with TRBJ2-1; D possibly uses TRBD1 or TRBD2 (5 bases each). The length of the CDR3 is 19 residues. Deletions cut 6 bases from V and 0 bases from J, with 24 bases between. Germline V gene data show CDR1 as SGHVS and CDR2 as FQNEAQ. The CDR3 coding sequence is TGTGCCAGCAGGATCTCGGCCCTTCGGGGACCTAGCTCCTACAATGAGCAGTTCTTC. Amino acid sequence: CASRISALRGPSSYNEQFF.

This clonotype was seen a few times. The chain couples TRBV20-1 to TRBJ1-5; 12 bases align to TRBD1. The CDR3 extends over 15 amino acids. CDR1 is DFQATT and CDR2 is SNEGSKA in the germline V gene (reference sequence). V lost 4 bases to trimming and J lost 5 bases; unmatched junction nucleotides: 6. The DNA of the CDR3 is TGCAGTGCTATCCCGGGACAGGGGGCGTATCAGCCCCAGCATTTT. Protein sequence: CSAIPGQGAYQPQHF.

The gene calls are TRBV29-1 and TRBJ1-1, with TRBD1 matching 9 bases. With V trimmed by 7 bases and J by 6 bases, 9 bases remained unmatched. CDR1 is SQVTM, CDR2 ANQGSEA, per germline. The CDR3 consists of 13 residues. The CDR3 bases are TGCAGCGACGCGGGGACAGGGTACCCTGAAGCTTTCTTT. This translates into CSDAGTGYPEAFF.

This sequence joins TRBV4-2 and TRBJ2-7; TRBD1 or TRBD2 may be the D gene (5 bases each). This CDR3 spans 15 amino acids. CDR1 is LGHNA, CDR2 YNFKEQ, per germline. The germline V and J ends were trimmed by 1 base and 7 bases, with 17 bases remaining between them. The CDR3 region has the DNA TGTGCCAGCAGCCAAGCCGGGACCCCGTTCGAGGAGCAGTACTTC. Amino acids: CASSQAGTPFEEQYF.

This clonotype occurred a few times. This rearrangement joins TRBV3-1 to TRBJ1-5; no firm D call. From germline, CDR1 is LGHDT and CDR2 YNNKEL (reference sequence). CDR3 size: 12 residues. V dropped 3 bases and J dropped 7 bases, with 7 bases sitting between them. CDR3 sequence reads: CASSHRGQPQHF. The CDR3 nucleotides read TGTGCCAGCAGCCATCGTGGCCAGCCCCAGCATTTT.

The chain uses TRBV3-1 and TRBJ2-3, with 9 bases that match TRBD2. There are 16 residues in the CDR3. CDR1 and CDR2 (germline): LGHDT, YNNKEL (reference sequence). V lost 5 bases and J lost 3; bases outside the gene matches: 9. The CDR3 here is CASSSRGGGATDTQYF. CDR3 coding DNA: TGTGCCAGCAGCTCGAGGGGCGGGGGGGCAACAGATACGCAGTATTTT.

This clonotype was observed once. J is TRBJ2-3 and V is TRBV5-1; 11 bases match TRBD2. Looked up from germline, CDR1 is SGHRS and CDR2 is YFSETQ. This CDR3 comprises 17 residues. Unmatched junction bases numbered 6, after V lost 3 bases and J lost 0 bases. CDR3 amino acids: CASSWAGTSGSTDTQYF. The CDR3 bases are TGCGCCAGCAGCTGGGCCGGGACTAGCGGTAGCACAGATACGCAGTATTTT.

This clonotype appeared a few times. The DNA of the CDR3 is TGCGCCAGCAGCTTGACGGGCGGGGGAGCCACAGATACGCAGTATTTT. Encoded protein: CASSLTGGGATDTQYF. The gene calls are TRBV5-1 and TRBJ2-3, with TRBD2 matching over 7 bases. This CDR3 is 16 amino acids long. Trimming cost V 1 base and J 2 bases; bases outside gene matches: 7. The germline V gene encodes CDR1 SGHRS and CDR2 YFSETQ.

The genes are TRBV12-3 or TRBV12-4 and TRBJ2-5, with D tentatively TRBD2 (6 bases). Trimming removed 2 bases at V and 3 bases at J, with 10 bases between. The CDR3 sequence is 14 residues long. This chain's CDR3 is CASSLPGEKETQYF. Written as DNA, the CDR3 is TGTGCCAGCAGTTTACCGGGAGAGAAAGAGACCCAGTACTTC.

The rearrangement uses TRBV20-1 and TRBJ2-7; 8 bases map to TRBD1. This CDR3 comprises 17 residues. Germline assignment: CDR1 DFQATT and CDR2 SNEGSKA (reference sequence). V trimming: 1 base; J trimming: 2 bases; junction bases outside the gene matches: 13. CDR3 amino acids: CSARGPRAGGYTYEQYF. The CDR3, as DNA: TGCAGTGCTAGAGGCCCCCGGGCAGGGGGCTATACCTACGAGCAGTACTTC.

This clonotype occurred a few times. The rearrangement links TRBV27 to TRBJ2-3; D ambiguous. The CDR3 runs 14 residues. Germline assignment: CDR1 MNHEY and CDR2 SMNVEV (reference sequence). V shed 2 bases and J shed 1 base, with 7 bases lying between them. CDR3 sequence (DNA): TGTGCCAGCAGTTTAATAGATGGCACAGATACGCAGTATTTT. Amino acids: CASSLIDGTDTQYF.

V gene TRBV6-5 combines with J gene TRBJ2-2, with D perhaps TRBD1 (6 bases). The CDR3 length is 15 residues. V was pared by 0 bases and J by 9 bases, with 14 bases between. CDR1 and CDR2 (germline): MNHEY, SVGAGI. CDR3 in amino acids: CASSYSAGDARELFF. The CDR3 nucleotides read TGTGCCAGCAGTTACTCGGCAGGGGATGCTAGGGAGCTGTTTTTT.